Presented here are 24 T cell receptor beta chains from one specimen sequenced in a study of shared clonotypes between healthy human individuals. Assay used: immunoSEQ multiplex PCR; TCRdb lists only in-frame clones, some missing. The sample has 2 million to 2.5 million clones, roughly 95% seen once. Specimen: naive CD4+ T cells sorted from blood. Subset specified: CD45RA+ positively selected. The source is a man between 18 and 35 years old in good health.

V gene TRBV5-1 combines with J gene TRBJ2-1; 11 bases agree with TRBD2. CDR1 and CDR2 from the germline V gene are SGHRS and YFSETQ. The junction had 6 bases not matched to a gene; V was cut back by 5 bases and J by 8 bases. There are 14 residues in the CDR3. The CDR3 nucleotides read TGCGCCAGCAGGAGGGTAGCGGGAGGGGATGAGCAGTTCTTC. It is translated as CASRRVAGGDEQFF. Based on the CDR3 plus reference TRBV5-1 and TRBJ2-1, the full variable domain is KAGVTQTPRYLIKTRGQQVTLSCSPISGHRSVSWYQQTPGQGLQFLFEYFSETQRNKGNFPGRFSGRQFSNSRSEMNVSTLELGDSALYLCASRRVAGGDEQFFGPGTRLTVL.

The V gene is TRBV18, the J gene TRBJ1-5; no firm D call. Trimming left V 5 bases short and J 3 bases short, with 11 bases between. This CDR3 comprises 14 residues. The germline V gene encodes CDR1 KGHSH and CDR2 LQKENI. The CDR3 DNA is TGTGCCAGCTCAGAGGCACAGCCCAATCAGCCCCAGCATTTT. This translates into CASSEAQPNQPQHF.

This chain connects TRBV6-1 to TRBJ1-5; D gene uncertain. There are 17 residues in the CDR3. The germline CDR1 and CDR2 sequences are MNHNS and SASEGT. With 5 bases removed from V and 0 bases from J, the gap between germline ends came to 17 bases. The CDR3 loop is CASSKGSTLYSNQPQHF. CDR3 bases: TGTGCCAGCAGTAAAGGATCCACCCTCTATAGCAATCAGCCCCAGCATTTT.

V gene TRBV7-9 combines with J gene TRBJ2-3, with D possibly being TRBD1 (5 bases). Trimming removed 5 bases from V and 3 bases from J, with 21 bases in between. Germline CDR1 is SEHNR and CDR2 is FQNEAQ (reference sequence). CDR3 length equals 17 residues. The CDR3 nucleotides are TGTGCCAGCAGCCCAATAGCCCTGGTGGGGCGGACAGATACGCAGTATTTT. It specifies CASSPIALVGRTDTQYF.

This clone has a single count. This sequence joins TRBV5-1 and TRBJ2-3; D is ambiguous. The V and J ends lost 2 bases and 8 bases respectively, with 18 bases between them. The CDR3 totals 15 residues. Germline lookup yields CDR1 SGHRS and CDR2 YFSETQ. The CDR3 reads CASSLFSQPIRTQYF. DNA for the CDR3: TGCGCCAGCAGCTTATTTTCACAGCCAATTCGTACGCAGTATTTT.

Points on this clone: One end of the junction does not line up with germline, which may come from a read error. The chain combines TRBV7-7 with TRBJ1-6; D possibly corresponds to TRBD1 (5 bases). Germline CDR1 and CDR2: SSHAT and FNYEAQ (reference sequence). The CDR3 is 14 amino acids. The CDR3 sequence: CASSLRGRDISLHF. DNA for the CDR3: TGTGCTAGCAGCTTACGGGGCAGGGATATCTCCCTCCACTTT.

The CDR3 protein is CAGEDIRGSPLHF. CDR3 DNA sequence: TGTGCCGGCGAGGACATTCGCGGTTCACCCCTCCACTTT. This sequence joins TRBV30 and TRBJ1-6; tentatively, D is TRBD1 (5 bases). Trimming took off 8 bases at V and 9 bases at J, with 17 bases between the two ends. The CDR3 contains 13 residues. The germline V gene has CDR1 GTSNPN and CDR2 SVGIG (reference sequence). Looking up the rest from reference TRBV30 and TRBJ1-6 gives the full variable domain: SQTIHQWPATLVQPVGSPLSLECTVEGTSNPNLYWYRQAAGRGLQLLFYSVGIGQISSEVPQNLSASRPQDRQFILSSKKLLLSDSGFYLCAGEDIRGSPLHFGNGTRLTVT.

The genes are TRBV18 and TRBJ2-7; TRBD1 aligns across 9 bases. The CDR3 covers 14 residues. Trimming removed 4 bases from V and 1 base from J; junction bases left unmatched: 2. CDR1 KGHSH and CDR2 LQKENI come from the germline V gene. CDR3 DNA sequence: TGTGCCAGCTCACATGGGACAGGGTCCTACGAGCAGTACTTC. It is translated as CASSHGTGSYEQYF.

The chain joins TRBV19 to TRBJ1-2, with D tentatively TRBD1 (6 bases). Germline V CDR1 and CDR2: LNHDA, SQIVND (reference sequence). The CDR3 runs 14 residues. Trimming removed 2 bases from V and 5 bases from J, with 12 bases in between. The CDR3 sequence: CASSIQGRGYGYTF. CDR3 nucleotides: TGTGCCAGTAGTATACAAGGCAGGGGATATGGCTACACCTTC.

This sequence joins TRBV6-5 and TRBJ2-7; D remains unclear. The germline V and J ends were trimmed by 10 bases and 5 bases, with 12 bases remaining between them. Germline values: CDR1 MNHEY, CDR2 SVGAGI. The CDR3 is 11 residues long. Here the CDR3 reads CATFRSDEQYF. In nucleotides, the CDR3 is TGTGCCACATTTAGGTCCGACGAGCAGTACTTC.

The chain recombines TRBV30 with TRBJ2-3; 12 bases map to TRBD2. The V gene end was trimmed by 3 bases and the J gene end by 6 bases; junction bases not matched to a gene: 4. This CDR3 is 14 amino acids long. CDR1 and CDR2 from the germline V gene are GTSNPN and SVGIG (reference sequence). The CDR3 DNA sequence: TGTGCCTGGAGCCGGACTAGCGGGAAGGATACGCAGTATTTT. Translating it yields CAWSRTSGKDTQYF. The full variable domain, with the rest looked up from reference TRBV30 and TRBJ2-3, is SQTIHQWPATLVQPVGSPLSLECTVEGTSNPNLYWYRQAAGRGLQLLFYSVGIGQISSEVPQNLSASRPQDRQFILSSKKLLLSDSGFYLCAWSRTSGKDTQYFGPGTRLTVL.

This clone was counted only a few times. The chain couples TRBV10-3 to TRBJ1-2; D is possibly TRBD1 (6 bases). This CDR3 spans 14 amino acids. CDR1 ENHRY and CDR2 SYGVKD come from the germline V gene. The germline V and J ends were trimmed by 8 bases and 8 bases, with 21 bases remaining between them. The CDR3 bases are TGTGCCATCGCCCCGCTACAGGGTCAGGACGGCTACACCTTC. This sequence encodes CAIAPLQGQDGYTF.

This clone was found once. The J gene is TRBJ2-1, the V gene TRBV5-1; TRBD2 aligns across 10 bases. V shed 0 bases, J shed 10 bases, and the junction held 10 bases outside the gene matches. Germline V lookup: CDR1 SGHRS, CDR2 YFSETQ. The CDR3 runs 16 residues. CDR3 region: CASSLASGGLTGEQFF. The CDR3, as DNA: TGCGCCAGCAGCTTGGCTAGCGGGGGCCTCACAGGAGAGCAGTTCTTC. The full variable domain, completed using reference TRBV5-1 and TRBJ2-1, is KAGVTQTPRYLIKTRGQQVTLSCSPISGHRSVSWYQQTPGQGLQFLFEYFSETQRNKGNFPGRFSGRQFSNSRSEMNVSTLELGDSALYLCASSLASGGLTGEQFFGPGTRLTVL.

The J gene is TRBJ1-1, the V gene TRBV7-2; TRBD1 is a possible D gene (6 bases). CDR1 SGHTA and CDR2 FQGNSA come from the germline V gene. V lost 5 bases and J lost 9, with 13 bases in between. The CDR3 loop spans 12 amino acids. CDR3 loop: CASSIGQTKAFF. The CDR3 bases are TGTGCCAGCAGCATAGGACAGACAAAAGCTTTCTTT.

This clone was seen only once. The V and J genes are TRBV21-1 and TRBJ2-3; the table's TRBD1 call for D was not verified on the DNA. TRBV21-1 is flagged as a pseudogene. The CDR3 runs to 15 residues. The CDR3 is CASSTKGTDTDTQYF. The CDR3 DNA reads TGTGCCAGCAGCACGAAAGGGACAGACACAGATACGCAGTATTTT.

This chain joins TRBV5-5 and TRBJ1-3; 8 bases are a match to TRBD1. The CDR3 has 17 amino acids. CDR1 and CDR2 (germline): SGHKS, YYEKEE (reference sequence). Unmatched junction bases numbered 9, after V lost 0 bases and J lost 4 bases. CDR3 coding DNA: TGTGCCAGCAGCTTGGGACAGGGGAATGGCGCAGGAAACACCATATATTTT. Amino acids: CASSLGQGNGAGNTIYF.

This clone was detected only a few times. The rearrangement links TRBV4-1 to TRBJ2-7, with TRBD2 matching 10 bases. V lost 4 bases to trimming and J lost 6 bases; unmatched junction nucleotides: 6. This CDR3 comprises 14 residues. The germline gives CDR1 MGHRA, CDR2 YSYEKL. The CDR3 bases are TGCGCCAGCAGCCCCACAGCGGGGGGGCGCGAGCAGTACTTC. This gives the protein CASSPTAGGREQYF.

As regards this clone: This sample includes further DNA sequences coding for the same CDR3. The V gene is TRBV18, the J gene TRBJ2-7; perhaps TRBD1 as D (5 bases). CDR1 is KGHSH and CDR2 is LQKENI in the germline V gene. V dropped 3 bases and J dropped 3 bases, with 6 bases sitting between them. The CDR3 has 12 amino acids. CDR3 loop: CASSPTDYEQYF. The CDR3, as DNA: TGTGCCAGCTCACCGACAGACTACGAGCAGTACTTC. Full variable domain (rest looked up from reference TRBV18 and TRBJ2-7): NAGVMQNPRHLVRRRGQEARLRCSPMKGHSHVYWYRQLPEEGLKFMVYLQKENIIDESGMPKERFSAEFPKEGPSILRIQQVVRGDSAAYFCASSPTDYEQYFGPGTRLTVT.

The chain couples TRBV6-6 to TRBJ1-1; TRBD1 matches at 8 bases. The V gene's germline CDR1 is MNHNY and CDR2 SVGAGI (reference sequence). J lost 4 bases, V lost 6 bases, and 7 bases had no gene match. The CDR3 has 14 amino acids. The CDR3 region has the DNA TGTGCCAGCAGCCAGGGGGCGGGCGGCACTGAAGCTTTCTTT. Amino acid sequence: CASSQGAGGTEAFF.

CDR3 region: CASIFRYEQYF. The CDR3 nucleotides read TGTGCCAGCATCTTTCGCTACGAGCAGTACTTC. The gene calls are TRBV5-4 and TRBJ2-7, with D hard to call. This CDR3 region has 11 residues. Germline V CDR1 and CDR2: SGHNT, YYREEE (reference sequence). The V end lost 6 bases, the J end lost 3 bases, and 7 bases lay between the germline ends.

The rearrangement uses TRBV25-1 and TRBJ2-1; 7 bases match TRBD1. The CDR3 spans 17 residues. J gave up 1 base and V 4 bases, and 10 bases lay outside the gene matches. CDR1 and CDR2 (germline): MGHDK, SYGVNS. CDR3 sequence (DNA): TGTGCCAGCAGTGCAGATTCTCCGGGACAGTCCTACAATGAGCAGTTCTTC. This translates into CASSADSPGQSYNEQFF.

V usage is TRBV7-9 and J usage is TRBJ2-2, with 8 bases fitting TRBD1. This CDR3 has 14 amino acids. The germline CDR1 and CDR2 sequences are SEHNR and FQNEAQ (reference sequence). The V and J ends lost 5 bases and 6 bases, in that order; junction bases with no gene match: 5. CDR3 sequence reads: CASSLQGGAGELFF. For the CDR3, the DNA is TGTGCCAGCAGCCTACAGGGGGGAGCCGGGGAGCTGTTTTTT.

This chain uses TRBV6-5 with TRBJ1-6; D unresolved. The CDR3 sequence is 14 residues long. CDR1 and CDR2 (germline): MNHEY, SVGAGI. Deletions cut 5 bases from V and 10 bases from J, with 15 bases between. The chain's CDR3 is CASSATRDSSPLHF. The CDR3 bases are TGTGCCAGCAGTGCCACAAGGGATTCCTCACCCCTCCACTTT.

The chain couples TRBV28 to TRBJ2-5, with 7 bases lining up with TRBD1. Trimming at V came to 0 bases and at J to 0 bases, leaving 7 bases not matched to a gene. Germline values: CDR1 MDHEN, CDR2 SYDVKM. CDR3 size: 17 residues. In nucleotides, the CDR3 is TGTGCCAGCAGTTTATGGGCCGGGCAGGGGGACCAAGAGACCCAGTACTTC. It encodes CASSLWAGQGDQETQYF.